This T cell receptor beta chain emerged from a study of shared clonotypes between healthy human individuals. The naive CD8 population came from CD45RO-negative cells selected for CCR7, without terminally differentiated effector memory CD45RA+ cells. Here immunoSEQ multiplex PCR was the method, and the copy in TCRdb shows in-frame clones only, minus some. The table lists about 1,900,000 clones, about 94% of them singletons, with 1% to 1.5% in the top ten. The sample was naive CD8+ T cells sorted from blood. The sequence came from a young man in good health.

CDR3 DNA sequence: TGTGCCAGCAGCTTGGTGGGGGGAGCTGAAGCTTTCTTT. Protein: CASSLVGGAEAFF. The V call is TRBV5-4, the J call TRBJ1-1; a possible D gene is TRBD1 (5 bases). The CDR3 extends over 13 amino acids. Trimming removed 0 bases at V and 6 bases at J, with 9 bases between. Germline assignment: CDR1 SGHNT and CDR2 YYREEE (reference sequence).